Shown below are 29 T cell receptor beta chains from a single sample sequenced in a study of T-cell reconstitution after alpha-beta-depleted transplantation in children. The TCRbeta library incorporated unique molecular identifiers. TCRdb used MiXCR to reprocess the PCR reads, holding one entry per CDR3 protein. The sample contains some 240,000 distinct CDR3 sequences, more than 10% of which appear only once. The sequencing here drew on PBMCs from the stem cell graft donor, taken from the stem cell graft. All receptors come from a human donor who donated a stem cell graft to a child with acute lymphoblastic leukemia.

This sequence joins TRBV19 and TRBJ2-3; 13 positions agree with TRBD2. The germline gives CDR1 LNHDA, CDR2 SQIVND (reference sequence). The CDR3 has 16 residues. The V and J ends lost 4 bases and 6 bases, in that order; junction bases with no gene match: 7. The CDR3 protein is CASSTGLAGNTDTQYF. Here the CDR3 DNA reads TGTGCCAGTAGTACGGGACTAGCGGGGAACACGGATACGCAGTATTTT.

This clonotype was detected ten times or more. CDR3 protein: CASSQDSNWLQETQYF. Written as DNA, the CDR3 is TGCGCCAGCAGCCAAGATTCGAATTGGTTACAAGAGACCCAGTACTTC. V is TRBV4-3 and J is TRBJ2-5, with D unclear. The CDR3 is 16 residues long. Germline V gene data show CDR1 as LGHNA and CDR2 as YSLEER. V was shortened by 0 bases and J by 2 bases, with 13 bases between the two germline ends.

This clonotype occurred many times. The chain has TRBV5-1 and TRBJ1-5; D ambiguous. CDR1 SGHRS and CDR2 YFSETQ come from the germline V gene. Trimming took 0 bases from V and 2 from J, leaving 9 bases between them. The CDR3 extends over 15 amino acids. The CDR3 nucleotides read TGCGCCAGCAGCTTGGAGGGAACCGGCAATCAGCCCCAGCATTTT. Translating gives CASSLEGTGNQPQHF.

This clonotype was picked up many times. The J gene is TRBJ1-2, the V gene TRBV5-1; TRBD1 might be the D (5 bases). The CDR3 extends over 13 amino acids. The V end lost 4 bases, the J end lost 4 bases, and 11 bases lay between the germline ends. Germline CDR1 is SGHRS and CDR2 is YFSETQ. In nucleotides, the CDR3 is TGCGCCAGCAGCCCAGGACACCCCTATGGCTACACCTTC. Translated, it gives CASSPGHPYGYTF.

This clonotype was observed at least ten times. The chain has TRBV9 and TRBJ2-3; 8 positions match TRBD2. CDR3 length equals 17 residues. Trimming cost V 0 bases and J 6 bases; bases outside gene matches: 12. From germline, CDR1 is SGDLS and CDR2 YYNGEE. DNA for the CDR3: TGTGCCAGCAGCGTAGGGGCTAGCGGGTCCCCCAAGGATACGCAGTATTTT. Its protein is CASSVGASGSPKDTQYF.

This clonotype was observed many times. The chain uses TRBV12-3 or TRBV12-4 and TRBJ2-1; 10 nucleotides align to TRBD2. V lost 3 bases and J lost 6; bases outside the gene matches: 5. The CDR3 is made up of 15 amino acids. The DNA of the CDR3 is TGTGCCAGCAGTTTTCTGGCTAGCGGGAGCAATGAGCAGTTCTTC. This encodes CASSFLASGSNEQFF.

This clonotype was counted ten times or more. Written as DNA, the CDR3 is TGCGCCAGCAGCGGGACAGGGTCCCTTCAGCAGGCGCAGTACTTC. The encoded protein is CASSGTGSLQQAQYF. V and J are TRBV5-1 and TRBJ2-7; TRBD1 aligns across 9 bases. V dropped 4 bases and J dropped 9; count of bases not matched to a gene: 14. This CDR3 spans 15 amino acids. Germline V lookup: CDR1 SGHRS, CDR2 YFSETQ.

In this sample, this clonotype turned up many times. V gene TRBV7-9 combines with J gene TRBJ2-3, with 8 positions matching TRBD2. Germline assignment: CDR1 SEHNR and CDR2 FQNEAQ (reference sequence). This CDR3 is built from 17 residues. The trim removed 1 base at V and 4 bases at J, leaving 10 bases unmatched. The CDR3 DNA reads TGTGCCAGCAGCTTAGGACCGGGACTAGGAGGCGCAGATACGCAGTATTTT. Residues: CASSLGPGLGGADTQYF.

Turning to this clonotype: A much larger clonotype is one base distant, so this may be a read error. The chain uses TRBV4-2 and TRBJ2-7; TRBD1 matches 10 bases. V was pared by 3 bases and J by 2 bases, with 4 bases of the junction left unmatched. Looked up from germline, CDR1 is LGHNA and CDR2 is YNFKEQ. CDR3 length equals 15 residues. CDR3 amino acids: CASSHPGQGTYEQYF. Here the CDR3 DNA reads TGTGCCAGCAGCCATCCGGGACAGGGGACCTACGAGCAGTACTTC.

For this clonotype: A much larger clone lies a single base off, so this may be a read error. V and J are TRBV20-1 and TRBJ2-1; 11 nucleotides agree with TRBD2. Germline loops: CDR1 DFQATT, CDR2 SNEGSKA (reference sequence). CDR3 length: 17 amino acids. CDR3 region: CSAAGASGRIGYNEHFF. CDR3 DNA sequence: TGCAGTGCAGCGGGGGCTAGCGGGAGGATAGGCTACAATGAGCACTTCTTC.

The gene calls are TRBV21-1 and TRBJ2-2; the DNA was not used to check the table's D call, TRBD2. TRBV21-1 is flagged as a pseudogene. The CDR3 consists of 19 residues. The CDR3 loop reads CATEESGRAYSTSTGELFF. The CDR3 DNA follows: TGTGCCACCGAGGAGAGCGGGAGGGCTTATTCGACGAGCACCGGGGAGCTGTTTTTT.

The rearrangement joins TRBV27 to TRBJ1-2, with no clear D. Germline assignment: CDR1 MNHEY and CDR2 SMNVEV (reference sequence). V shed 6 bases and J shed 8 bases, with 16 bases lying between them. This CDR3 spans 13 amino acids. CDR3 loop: CASSTGEIEGYTF. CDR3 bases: TGTGCCAGCAGCACCGGAGAAATAGAAGGCTACACCTTC.

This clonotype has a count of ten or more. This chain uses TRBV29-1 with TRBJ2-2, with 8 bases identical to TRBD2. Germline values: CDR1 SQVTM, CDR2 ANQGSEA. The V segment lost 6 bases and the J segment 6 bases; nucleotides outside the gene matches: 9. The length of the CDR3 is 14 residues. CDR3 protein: CSVELRGAPGELFF. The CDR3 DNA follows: TGCAGCGTCGAACTGCGGGGGGCCCCCGGGGAGCTGTTTTTT.

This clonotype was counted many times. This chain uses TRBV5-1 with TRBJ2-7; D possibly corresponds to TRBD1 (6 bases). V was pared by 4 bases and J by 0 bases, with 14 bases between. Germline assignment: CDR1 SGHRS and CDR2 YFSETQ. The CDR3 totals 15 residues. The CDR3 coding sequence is TGCGCCAGCAGCGTGGACAGTTTGAGCTCCTACGAGCAGTACTTC. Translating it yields CASSVDSLSSYEQYF.

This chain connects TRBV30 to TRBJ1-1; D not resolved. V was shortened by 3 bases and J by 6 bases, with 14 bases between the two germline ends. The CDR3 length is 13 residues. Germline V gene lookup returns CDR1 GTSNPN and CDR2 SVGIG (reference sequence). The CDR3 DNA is TGTGCCTGGAGCGACTGGGGTCTCCCTGAAGCTTTCTTT. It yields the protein CAWSDWGLPEAFF.

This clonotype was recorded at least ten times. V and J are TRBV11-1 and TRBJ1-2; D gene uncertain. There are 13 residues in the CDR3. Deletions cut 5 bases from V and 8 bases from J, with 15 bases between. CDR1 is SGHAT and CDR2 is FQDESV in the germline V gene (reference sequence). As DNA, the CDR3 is TGTGCCAGCAGCCGCCACGGGAAGAGGGGCTACACCTTC. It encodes CASSRHGKRGYTF.

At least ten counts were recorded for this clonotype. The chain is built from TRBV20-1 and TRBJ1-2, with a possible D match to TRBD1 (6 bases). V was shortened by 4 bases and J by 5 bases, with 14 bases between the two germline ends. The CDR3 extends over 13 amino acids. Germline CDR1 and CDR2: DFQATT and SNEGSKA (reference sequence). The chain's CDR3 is CSAISGVRYGYTF. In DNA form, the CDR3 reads TGCAGTGCTATTTCAGGGGTTCGGTATGGCTACACCTTC.

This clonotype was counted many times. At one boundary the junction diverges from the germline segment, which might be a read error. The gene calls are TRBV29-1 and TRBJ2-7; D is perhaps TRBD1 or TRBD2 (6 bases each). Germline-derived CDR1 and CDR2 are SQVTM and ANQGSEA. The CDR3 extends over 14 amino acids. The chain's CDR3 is CSVQGGQGSHEQYF. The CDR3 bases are TGCAGCGTCCAAGGGGGGCAGGGCTCCCACGAGCAGTACTTC.

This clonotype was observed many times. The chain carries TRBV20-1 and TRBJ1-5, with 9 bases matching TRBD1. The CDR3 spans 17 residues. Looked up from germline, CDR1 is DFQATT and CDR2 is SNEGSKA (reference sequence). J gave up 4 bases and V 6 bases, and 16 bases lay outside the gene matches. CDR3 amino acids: CSALEISGQGPNQPQHF. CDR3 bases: TGCAGTGCCCTAGAGATAAGTGGACAGGGGCCTAATCAGCCCCAGCATTTT.

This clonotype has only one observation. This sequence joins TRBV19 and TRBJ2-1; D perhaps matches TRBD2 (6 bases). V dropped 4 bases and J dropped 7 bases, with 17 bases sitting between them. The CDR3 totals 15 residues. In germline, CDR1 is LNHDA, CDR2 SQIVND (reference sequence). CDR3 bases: TGTGCCAGTAGTAGGAGGACGACGGGGAGGAATGAGCAGTTCTTC. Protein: CASSRRTTGRNEQFF.

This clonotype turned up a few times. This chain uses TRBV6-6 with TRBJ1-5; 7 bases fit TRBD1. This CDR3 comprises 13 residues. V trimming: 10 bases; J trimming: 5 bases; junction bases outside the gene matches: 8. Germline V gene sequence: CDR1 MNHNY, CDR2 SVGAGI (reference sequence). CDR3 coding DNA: TGTGCCACAAAACAGGGGAGGGATCAGCCCCAGCATTTT. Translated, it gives CATKQGRDQPQHF.

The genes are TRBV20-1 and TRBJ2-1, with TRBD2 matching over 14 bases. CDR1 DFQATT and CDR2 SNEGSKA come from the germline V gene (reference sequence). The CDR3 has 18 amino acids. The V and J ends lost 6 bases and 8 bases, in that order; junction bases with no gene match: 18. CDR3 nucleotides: TGCAGTGCGACCACACTCGGACTAGCGGGAGGAAACGGCTATGAGCAGTTCTTC. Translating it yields CSATTLGLAGGNGYEQFF.

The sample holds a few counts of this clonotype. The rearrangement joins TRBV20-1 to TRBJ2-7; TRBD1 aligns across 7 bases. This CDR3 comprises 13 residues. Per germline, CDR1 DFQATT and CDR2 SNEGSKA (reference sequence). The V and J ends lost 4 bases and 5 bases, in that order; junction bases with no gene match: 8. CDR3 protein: CSAIRTGRDEQYF. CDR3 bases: TGCAGTGCTATTAGGACAGGAAGAGACGAGCAGTACTTC.

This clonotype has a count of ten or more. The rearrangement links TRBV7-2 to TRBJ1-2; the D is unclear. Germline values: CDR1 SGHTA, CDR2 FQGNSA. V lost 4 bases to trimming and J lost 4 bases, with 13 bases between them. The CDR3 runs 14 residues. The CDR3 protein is CASSSIRPLYGYTF. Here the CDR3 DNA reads TGTGCCAGCAGCTCAATACGGCCCCTCTATGGCTACACCTTC. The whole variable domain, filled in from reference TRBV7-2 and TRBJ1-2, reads GAGVSQSPSNKVTEKGKDVELRCDPISGHTALYWYRQSLGQGLEFLIYFQGNSAPDKSGLPSDRFSAERTGGSVSTLTIQRTQQEDSAVYLCASSSIRPLYGYTFGSGTRLTVV.

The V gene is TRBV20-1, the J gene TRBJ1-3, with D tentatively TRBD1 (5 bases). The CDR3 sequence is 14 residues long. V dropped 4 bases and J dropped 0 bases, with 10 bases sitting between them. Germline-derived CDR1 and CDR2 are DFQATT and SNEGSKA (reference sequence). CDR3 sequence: CSATLDTSGNTIYF. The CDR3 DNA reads TGCAGTGCTACCCTGGACACCTCTGGAAACACCATATATTTT.

CDR3: CASSLETYEQYF. CDR3 DNA: TGTGCCAGCAGCTTAGAGACATACGAGCAGTACTTC. V is TRBV7-9 and J is TRBJ2-7; D remains ambiguous. This CDR3 has 12 amino acids. Germline lookup yields CDR1 SEHNR and CDR2 FQNEAQ (reference sequence). V gave up 1 base and J gave up 4 bases, with 5 bases separating them.

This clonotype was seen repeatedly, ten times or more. The CDR3 nucleotides are TGTGCCAGCAGTTTAGGGGGGCCCACAGATACGCAGTATTTT. Its protein is CASSLGGPTDTQYF. This sequence joins TRBV6-5 and TRBJ2-3, with D perhaps matching TRBD1 or TRBD2 (6 bases each). The CDR3 runs to 14 residues. With 4 bases removed from V and 2 bases from J, the gap between germline ends came to 10 bases. The germline V gene encodes CDR1 MNHEY and CDR2 SVGAGI.

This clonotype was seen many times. CDR3 loop: CASSLDTGSSYEQYF. In DNA form, the CDR3 reads TGCGCCAGCAGCTTGGATACAGGGAGCTCCTACGAGCAGTACTTC. The genes are TRBV5-1 and TRBJ2-7, with D tentatively TRBD1 (6 bases). The CDR3 covers 15 residues. Germline V gene data show CDR1 as SGHRS and CDR2 as YFSETQ. V lost 0 bases and J 0 bases, leaving 10 bases between the germline ends.

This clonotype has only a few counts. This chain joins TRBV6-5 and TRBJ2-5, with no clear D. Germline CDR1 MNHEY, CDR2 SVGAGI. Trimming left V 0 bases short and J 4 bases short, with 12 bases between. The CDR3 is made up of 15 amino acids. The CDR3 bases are TGTGCCAGCAGTTACTCGAGGACCGGCGGAGAGACCCAGTACTTC. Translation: CASSYSRTGGETQYF.